This is a list of T cell receptor beta chains from one sample in a study of cytomegalovirus exposure and HLA in healthy donors. Repertoires were generated with immunoSEQ multiplex PCR, while TCRdb's copy carries only in-frame clones and drops some. Found here are 100,000 or so clones, around 74% of them singletons; the top ten hold about 1.9%. Sequencing used PBMCs. All receptors derive from a woman between 40 and 50 years old in good health and CMV-seronegative. The CDR3 runs from the conserved cysteine through the conserved F or W. The order of the fields is J gene, clone size, D gene, V gene, CDR3 DNA, CDR3 protein. The D gene is left open where the match is weak. A clone size is listed for some rows: how often the clone was seen (once, few, many), or a class if it is expanded.

J gene: TRBJ1-4; clone size: .; D gene: TRBD1; V gene: TRBV27; CDR3 DNA: TGTGCCAGCAGGCTCGGGACAGGGGGTGAGGGTGAAAAACTGTTTTTT; CDR3 protein: CASRLGTGGEGEKLFF
J gene: TRBJ2-6; clone size: .; D gene: .; V gene: TRBV19; CDR3 DNA: TGTGCCAGTAGAGGCCACCCCTCCGGGGGCTCTGGGGCCAACGTCCTGACTTTC; CDR3 protein: CASRGHPSGGSGANVLTF
J gene: TRBJ1-2; clone size: once; D gene: .; V gene: TRBV6-5; CDR3 DNA: TGTGCCAGCAGTTACTCGGGCACCGGGACTTCCTATGGCTACACCTTC; CDR3 protein: CASSYSGTGTSYGYTF
J gene: TRBJ1-5; clone size: .; D gene: .; V gene: TRBV4-3; CDR3 DNA: TGCGCCAGCAGCCAAGATCACGGGGGAATGGCCCAGCATTTT; CDR3 protein: CASSQDHGGMAQHF
J gene: TRBJ2-5; clone size: .; D gene: TRBD2; V gene: TRBV7-8; CDR3 DNA: TGTGCCAGCAGCATCGTACAGCGGGGGGGGAAGGAGACCCAGTACTTC; CDR3 protein: CASSIVQRGGKETQYF
J gene: TRBJ2-7; clone size: .; D gene: TRBD2; V gene: TRBV28; CDR3 DNA: TGTGCCAGCAGTTTAACCGGGAGGACGTACGAGCAGTACTTC; CDR3 protein: CASSLTGRTYEQYF
J gene: TRBJ1-4; clone size: .; D gene: .; V gene: TRBV20-1; CDR3 DNA: TGCAGTGCTTACAGGCCCGGACAACTGTTTTTT; CDR3 protein: CSAYRPGQLFF
J gene: TRBJ2-7; clone size: .; D gene: TRBD1; V gene: TRBV18; CDR3 DNA: TGTGCCAGCTCACCATTCTCTTCGGGACAGGGCATTTACGAGCAGTACTTC; CDR3 protein: CASSPFSSGQGIYEQYF
J gene: TRBJ2-2; clone size: .; D gene: .; V gene: TRBV7-5; CDR3 DNA: TGTGCCAGAAGCTTAGGTGCAGGGGGACATAATTCGAACACCGGGGAGCTGTTTTTT; CDR3 protein: CARSLGAGGHNSNTGELFF
J gene: TRBJ2-7; clone size: .; D gene: .; V gene: TRBV30; CDR3 DNA: TGTGCCTGTAAAGACACCTCCTACGAGCAGTACTTC; CDR3 protein: CACKDTSYEQYF
J gene: TRBJ2-5; clone size: .; D gene: .; V gene: TRBV10-2; CDR3 DNA: TGCGCCAGCAGTGAGTCGAGGCAGGGAAAGACCCAGTACTTC; CDR3 protein: CASSESRQGKTQYF
J gene: TRBJ2-7; clone size: .; D gene: .; V gene: TRBV14; CDR3 DNA: TGTGCCAGCAGTCAATCCATTATGACCGGGACGGGGACTCCGGGTGAGCAGTACTTC; CDR3 protein: CASSQSIMTGTGTPGEQYF
J gene: TRBJ2-3; clone size: .; D gene: TRBD1; V gene: TRBV6-1; CDR3 DNA: TGTGCCAGCAGGGCTTTGACAGGGTTTGGAGATACGCAGTATTTT; CDR3 protein: CASRALTGFGDTQYF
J gene: TRBJ1-2; clone size: .; D gene: TRBD1; V gene: TRBV6-4; CDR3 DNA: TGTGCCAGCAGCCCCGCGGGGACAGGGAGTGGCTACACCTTC; CDR3 protein: CASSPAGTGSGYTF
J gene: TRBJ2-3; clone size: .; D gene: .; V gene: TRBV23-1; CDR3 DNA: TGTGCCAGCAGTCAATCTGCGGTCACAGATACGCAGTATTTT; CDR3 protein: CASSQSAVTDTQYF
J gene: TRBJ2-7; clone size: .; D gene: TRBD2; V gene: TRBV15; CDR3 DNA: TGTGCCACCAGCACCAAAAGCGGGGGGATGAACGAGCAGTACTTC; CDR3 protein: CATSTKSGGMNEQYF
J gene: TRBJ1-1; clone size: .; D gene: .; V gene: TRBV14; CDR3 DNA: TGTGCCAGCAGCCAAGACAGGAACACTGAAGCTTTCTTT; CDR3 protein: CASSQDRNTEAFF
J gene: TRBJ1-2; clone size: .; D gene: .; V gene: TRBV28; CDR3 DNA: TGTGCCAGCAACCCTACCGGACAGACCGCAGCTAACTATGGCTACACCTTC; CDR3 protein: CASNPTGQTAANYGYTF
J gene: TRBJ2-5; clone size: .; D gene: .; V gene: TRBV7-7; CDR3 DNA: TGTGCTAGCAGCTTATCGTTTCCAGAGACCCAGTACTTC; CDR3 protein: CASSLSFPETQYF
J gene: TRBJ1-5; clone size: .; D gene: TRBD1; V gene: TRBV19; CDR3 DNA: TGTGCCAGTAGTTCATACAGGGGGCAGGATCAGCCCCAGCATTTT; CDR3 protein: CASSSYRGQDQPQHF
J gene: TRBJ2-7; clone size: .; D gene: TRBD2; V gene: TRBV6-6; CDR3 DNA: TGTGCCAGCGGAGGTCGACTAGCGGAAAACTACGAGCAGTACTTC; CDR3 protein: CASGGRLAENYEQYF
J gene: TRBJ1-1; clone size: .; D gene: .; V gene: TRBV5-5; CDR3 DNA: TGTGCCAGCAGCACCTACAGGGAGGGGACTGAAGCTTTCTTT; CDR3 protein: CASSTYREGTEAFF
J gene: TRBJ1-6; clone size: .; D gene: TRBD1; V gene: TRBV19; CDR3 DNA: TGTGCCAGTAGTATAGGACAGGGGCTTTTAGTTTCACCCCTCCACTTT; CDR3 protein: CASSIGQGLLVSPLHF
J gene: TRBJ2-2; clone size: .; D gene: .; V gene: TRBV19; CDR3 DNA: TGTGCCAGTAGTATTAGGAGACAGGCAGGGACCGGGGAGCTGTTTTTT; CDR3 protein: CASSIRRQAGTGELFF
J gene: TRBJ2-1; clone size: few; D gene: TRBD1; V gene: TRBV7-3; CDR3 DNA: TGTGCCAGCAGCTTAGTACAGGGGGCAACGAATGAGCAGTTCTTC; CDR3 protein: CASSLVQGATNEQFF
J gene: TRBJ1-5; clone size: .; D gene: TRBD1; V gene: TRBV7-9; CDR3 DNA: TGTTCCAGCAGCTTAGCGGGACAGCCCAATCAGCCCCAGCATTTT; CDR3 protein: CSSSLAGQPNQPQHF
J gene: TRBJ2-5; clone size: .; D gene: .; V gene: TRBV7-2; CDR3 DNA: TGTGCCAGCAGCTTCCCGGGTCAAGAGACCCAGTACTTC; CDR3 protein: CASSFPGQETQYF
J gene: TRBJ2-1; clone size: .; D gene: .; V gene: TRBV5-1; CDR3 DNA: TGCGCCAGCAGCTTGATCGGGCAGGGGGAGGTAGATGAGCAGTTCTTC; CDR3 protein: CASSLIGQGEVDEQFF
J gene: TRBJ2-1; clone size: .; D gene: TRBD2; V gene: TRBV4-1; CDR3 DNA: TGCGCCAGCAGCCAAGCGGAGCGGGAGGTTTCCAATGAGCAGTTCTTC; CDR3 protein: CASSQAEREVSNEQFF
J gene: TRBJ2-5; clone size: .; D gene: .; V gene: TRBV6-1; CDR3 DNA: TGTGCCAGCAGTGAAGGGACTTCAGCCCGAGAGACCCAGTACTTC; CDR3 protein: CASSEGTSARETQYF
J gene: TRBJ1-2; clone size: .; D gene: .; V gene: TRBV25-1; CDR3 DNA: TGTGCCAGCAGTGAATACGGAGAGTTTTATGGCTACACCTTC; CDR3 protein: CASSEYGEFYGYTF
J gene: TRBJ2-2; clone size: .; D gene: .; V gene: TRBV29-1; CDR3 DNA: TGCAGCGTCGCCGGGAGCCCCGGGGAGCTGTTTTTT; CDR3 protein: CSVAGSPGELFF
J gene: TRBJ2-3; clone size: .; D gene: TRBD2; V gene: TRBV6-4; CDR3 DNA: TGTGCCAGCAGTGTTTTTGGGGGGGACACAGATACGCAGTATTTT; CDR3 protein: CASSVFGGDTDTQYF
J gene: TRBJ2-3; clone size: .; D gene: .; V gene: TRBV7-9; CDR3 DNA: TGTGCCAGCAGCTTCATAGACACAGATACGCAGTATTTT; CDR3 protein: CASSFIDTDTQYF
J gene: TRBJ2-2; clone size: .; D gene: .; V gene: TRBV9; CDR3 DNA: TGTGCCAGCAGCGTTTGGGGAGAAATCACCGGGGAGCTGTTTTTT; CDR3 protein: CASSVWGEITGELFF
J gene: TRBJ1-4; clone size: .; D gene: .; V gene: TRBV7-8; CDR3 DNA: TGTGCCAGCAGCCCAGGGGTTAATGAAAAACTGTTTTTT; CDR3 protein: CASSPGVNEKLFF
J gene: TRBJ2-2; clone size: .; D gene: TRBD2; V gene: TRBV5-1; CDR3 DNA: TGCGCCAGCAGCTTCTTACCGGGACTAGCGGGAACGAACACCGGGGAGCTGTTTTTT; CDR3 protein: CASSFLPGLAGTNTGELFF
J gene: TRBJ2-7; clone size: .; D gene: .; V gene: TRBV25-1; CDR3 DNA: TGTGCCAGCAGAGGGACTCCATTCTACGAGCAGTACTTC; CDR3 protein: CASRGTPFYEQYF
J gene: TRBJ1-5; clone size: .; D gene: .; V gene: TRBV4-1; CDR3 DNA: TGCGCCAGCAGCCAAGATCACAGGGTAGGAACGCAGCCCCAGCATTTT; CDR3 protein: CASSQDHRVGTQPQHF
J gene: TRBJ2-2; clone size: few; D gene: TRBD2; V gene: TRBV7-3; CDR3 DNA: TGTGCCAGCAGCCTAGCGGGGGGGACAATAGACACCGGGGAGCTGTTTTTT; CDR3 protein: CASSLAGGTIDTGELFF
J gene: TRBJ2-1; clone size: .; D gene: .; V gene: TRBV7-2; CDR3 DNA: TGTGCCAGCAGCTTAGGCCAGAACGCTGTGGTCAATGAGCAGTTCTTC; CDR3 protein: CASSLGQNAVVNEQFF
J gene: TRBJ2-2; clone size: .; D gene: TRBD2; V gene: TRBV30; CDR3 DNA: TGTGCCTGGAGTGCTCTTACTAGCGCCGGGGAGCTGTTTTTT; CDR3 protein: CAWSALTSAGELFF
J gene: TRBJ2-1; clone size: .; D gene: TRBD2; V gene: TRBV6-6; CDR3 DNA: TGTGCCAGCAGTTACGGGCTGGGCGGGAGGGGCAATGAGCAGTTCTTC; CDR3 protein: CASSYGLGGRGNEQFF
J gene: TRBJ2-3; clone size: .; D gene: .; V gene: TRBV11-2; CDR3 DNA: TGTGCCAGCCTGAGGGCCGCCACAGATACGCAGTATTTT; CDR3 protein: CASLRAATDTQYF
J gene: TRBJ2-1; clone size: few; D gene: .; V gene: TRBV10-3; CDR3 DNA: TGTGCCATCAGTTCGGGGATCCGCAATGAGCAGTTCTTC; CDR3 protein: CAISSGIRNEQFF
J gene: TRBJ2-1; clone size: .; D gene: TRBD2; V gene: TRBV27; CDR3 DNA: TGTGCCAGCAGTTCCACCGATCTAGCGGCCAGCTCCTACAATGAGCAGTTCTTC; CDR3 protein: CASSSTDLAASSYNEQFF
J gene: TRBJ2-3; clone size: once; D gene: TRBD2; V gene: TRBV9; CDR3 DNA: TGTGCCAGCAGCGTAGTACCTAGCGGGGGCACAGATACGCAGTATTTT; CDR3 protein: CASSVVPSGGTDTQYF
J gene: TRBJ1-5; clone size: .; D gene: .; V gene: TRBV7-8; CDR3 DNA: TGTGCCAGCAGGCGGGGAACCACGAATTATCAGCCCCAGCATTTT; CDR3 protein: CASRRGTTNYQPQHF
J gene: TRBJ1-2; clone size: .; D gene: .; V gene: TRBV4-2; CDR3 DNA: TGTGCCAGCAGCCAAGATTCAAATAACTATGGCTACACCTTC; CDR3 protein: CASSQDSNNYGYTF
J gene: TRBJ2-3; clone size: .; D gene: TRBD1; V gene: TRBV7-2; CDR3 DNA: TGTGCCAGCAGCTTAGGGGGACAGGGGGCCGCAGATACGCAGTATTTT; CDR3 protein: CASSLGGQGAADTQYF
J gene: TRBJ1-1; clone size: .; D gene: .; V gene: TRBV2; CDR3 DNA: TGTGCCAGCAGCTTAACACCGAACACTGAAGCTTTCTTT; CDR3 protein: CASSLTPNTEAFF